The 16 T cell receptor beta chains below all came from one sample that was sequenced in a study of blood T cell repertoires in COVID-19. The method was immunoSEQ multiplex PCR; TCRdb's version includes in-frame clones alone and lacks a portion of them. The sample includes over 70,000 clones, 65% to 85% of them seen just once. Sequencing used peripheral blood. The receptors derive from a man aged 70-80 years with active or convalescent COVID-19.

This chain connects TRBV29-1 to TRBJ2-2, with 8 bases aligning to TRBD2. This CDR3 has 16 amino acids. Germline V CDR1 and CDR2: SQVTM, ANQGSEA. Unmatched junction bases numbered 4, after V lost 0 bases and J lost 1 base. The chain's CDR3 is CSVEDSSGRNTGELFF. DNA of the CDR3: TGCAGCGTTGAAGACTCCAGCGGGAGGAACACCGGGGAGCTGTTTTTT.

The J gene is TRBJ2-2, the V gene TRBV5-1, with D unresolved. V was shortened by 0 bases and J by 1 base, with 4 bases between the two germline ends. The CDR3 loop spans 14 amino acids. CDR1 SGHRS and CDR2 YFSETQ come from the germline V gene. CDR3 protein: CASSLDGNTGELFF. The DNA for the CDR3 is TGCGCCAGCAGCTTGGACGGGAACACCGGGGAGCTGTTTTTT.

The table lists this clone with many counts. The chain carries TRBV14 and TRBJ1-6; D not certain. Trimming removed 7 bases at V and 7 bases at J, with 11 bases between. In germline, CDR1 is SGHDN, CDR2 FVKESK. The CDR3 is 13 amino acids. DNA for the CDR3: TGTGCCAGCAACACCCGGCGGAATTCACCCCTCCACTTT. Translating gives CASNTRRNSPLHF. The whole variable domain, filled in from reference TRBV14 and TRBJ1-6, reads EAGVTQFPSHSVIEKGQTVTLRCDPISGHDNLYWYRRVMGKEIKFLLHFVKESKQDESGMPNNRFLAERTGGTYSTLKVQPAELEDSGVYFCASNTRRNSPLHFGNGTRLTVT.

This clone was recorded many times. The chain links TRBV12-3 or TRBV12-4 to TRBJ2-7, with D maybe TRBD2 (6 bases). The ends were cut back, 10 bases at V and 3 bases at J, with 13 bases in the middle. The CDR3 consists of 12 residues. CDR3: CATGLGFYEQYF. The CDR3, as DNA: TGTGCCACGGGACTGGGGTTCTACGAGCAGTACTTC.

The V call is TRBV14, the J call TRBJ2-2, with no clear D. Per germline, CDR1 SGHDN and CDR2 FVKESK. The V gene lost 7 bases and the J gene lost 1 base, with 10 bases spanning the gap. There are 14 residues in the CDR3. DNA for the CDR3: TGTGCCAGCATGCCCCGAGTGAACACCGGGGAGCTGTTTTTT. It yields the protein CASMPRVNTGELFF.

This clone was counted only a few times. CDR3 residues: CASRRTSDGTGELFF. CDR3 coding DNA: TGTGCCAGCCGCCGGACTAGCGACGGTACCGGGGAGCTGTTTTTT. The chain has TRBV6-5 and TRBJ2-2, with 9 positions matching TRBD2. This CDR3 region has 15 residues. Germline CDR1 MNHEY, CDR2 SVGAGI. Germline trimming cut 8 bases from V and 5 bases from J; bases unmatched to any gene: 9.

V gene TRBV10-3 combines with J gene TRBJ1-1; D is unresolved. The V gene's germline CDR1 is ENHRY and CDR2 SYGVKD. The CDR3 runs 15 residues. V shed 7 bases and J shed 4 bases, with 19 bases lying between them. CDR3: CAIKMIDTRGTEAFF. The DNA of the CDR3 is TGTGCCATCAAGATGATCGACACCCGGGGCACTGAAGCTTTCTTT.

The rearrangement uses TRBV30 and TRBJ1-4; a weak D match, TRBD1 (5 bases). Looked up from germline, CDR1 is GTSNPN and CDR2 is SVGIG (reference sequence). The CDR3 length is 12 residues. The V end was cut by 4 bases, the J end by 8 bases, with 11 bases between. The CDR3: CAWNIGGEKLFF. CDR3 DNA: TGTGCCTGGAATATCGGGGGGGAAAAACTGTTTTTT.

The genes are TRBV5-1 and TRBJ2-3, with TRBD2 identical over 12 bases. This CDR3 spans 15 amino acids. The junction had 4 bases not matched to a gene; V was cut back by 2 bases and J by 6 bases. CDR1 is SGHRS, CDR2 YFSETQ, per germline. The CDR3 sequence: CASSFASGGADTQYF. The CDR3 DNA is TGCGCCAGCAGCTTTGCTAGCGGGGGGGCCGATACGCAGTATTTT.

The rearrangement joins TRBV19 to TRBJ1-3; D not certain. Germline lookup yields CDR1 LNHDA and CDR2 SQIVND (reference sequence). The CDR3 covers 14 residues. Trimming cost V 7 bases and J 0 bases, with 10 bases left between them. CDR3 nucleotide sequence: TGTGCCAGTATCGGGTTTTACTCTGGAAACACCATATATTTT. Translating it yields CASIGFYSGNTIYF.

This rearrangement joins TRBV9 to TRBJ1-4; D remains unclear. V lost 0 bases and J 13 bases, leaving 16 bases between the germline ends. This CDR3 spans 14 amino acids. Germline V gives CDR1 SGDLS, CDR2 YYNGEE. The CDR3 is CASSVGYESRRLFF. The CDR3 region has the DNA TGTGCCAGCAGCGTAGGGTATGAGAGTCGAAGACTGTTTTTT. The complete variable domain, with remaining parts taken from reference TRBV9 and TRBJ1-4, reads DSGVTQTPKHLITATGQRVTLRCSPRSGDLSVYWYQQSLDQGLQFLIQYYNGEERAKGNILERFSAQQFPDLHSELNLSSLELGDSALYFCASSVGYESRRLFFGSGTQLSVL.

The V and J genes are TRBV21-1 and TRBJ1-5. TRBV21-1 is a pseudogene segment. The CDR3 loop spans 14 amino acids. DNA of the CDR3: TGTGCCAGCAGCCGGTGGGGGGACAATCAGCCCCAGCATTTT. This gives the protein CASSRWGDNQPQHF.

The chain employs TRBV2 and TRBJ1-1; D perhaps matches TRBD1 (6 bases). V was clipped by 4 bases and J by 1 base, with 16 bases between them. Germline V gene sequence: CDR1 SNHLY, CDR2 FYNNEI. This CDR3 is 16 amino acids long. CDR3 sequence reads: CASSVDRKGSNTEAFF. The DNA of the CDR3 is TGTGCCAGCAGTGTTGACAGGAAGGGGTCGAACACTGAAGCTTTCTTT.

CDR3 loop: CATSGQTYYEQYF. The CDR3 DNA sequence: TGTGCCACCTCAGGTCAGACCTACTACGAGCAGTACTTC. The chain recombines TRBV28 with TRBJ2-7; D not certain. The ends were cut back, 10 bases at V and 3 bases at J, with 16 bases in the middle. The germline gives CDR1 MDHEN, CDR2 SYDVKM. CDR3 length: 13 amino acids.

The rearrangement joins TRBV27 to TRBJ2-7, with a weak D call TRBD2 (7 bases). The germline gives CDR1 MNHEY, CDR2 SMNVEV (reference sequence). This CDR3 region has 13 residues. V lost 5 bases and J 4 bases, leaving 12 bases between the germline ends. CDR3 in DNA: TGTGCCAGCAGTAAGGGGGGGATATACGAGCAGTACTTC. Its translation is CASSKGGIYEQYF.

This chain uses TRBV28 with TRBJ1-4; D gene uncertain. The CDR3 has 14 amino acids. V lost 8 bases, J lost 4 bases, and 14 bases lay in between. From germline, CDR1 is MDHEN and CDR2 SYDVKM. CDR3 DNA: TGTGCCAGCTCCCCCATCGGGGTTAATGAAAAACTGTTTTTT. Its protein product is CASSPIGVNEKLFF. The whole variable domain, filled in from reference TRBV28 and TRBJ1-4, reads DVKVTQSSRYLVKRTGEKVFLECVQDMDHENMFWYRQDPGLGLRLIYFSYDVKMKEKGDIPEGYSVSREKKERFSLILESASTNQTSMYLCASSPIGVNEKLFFGSGTQLSVL.